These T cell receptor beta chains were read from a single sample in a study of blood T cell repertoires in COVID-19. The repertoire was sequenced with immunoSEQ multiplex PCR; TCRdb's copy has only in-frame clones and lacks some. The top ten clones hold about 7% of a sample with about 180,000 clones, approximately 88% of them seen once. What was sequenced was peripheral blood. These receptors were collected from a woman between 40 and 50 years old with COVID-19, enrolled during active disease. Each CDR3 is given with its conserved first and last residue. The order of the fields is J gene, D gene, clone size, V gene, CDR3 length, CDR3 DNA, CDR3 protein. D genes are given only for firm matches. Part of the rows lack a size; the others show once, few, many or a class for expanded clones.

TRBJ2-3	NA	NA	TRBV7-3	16	TGTGCCAGCAGCTTAATGGCGGGCGGGAACACAGATACGCAGTATTTT	CASSLMAGGNTDTQYF
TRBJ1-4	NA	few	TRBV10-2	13	TGCGCCAGCACCCGAACGGGGAATGAAAAACTGTTTTTT	CASTRTGNEKLFF
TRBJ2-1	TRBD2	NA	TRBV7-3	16	TGTGCCAGCAGCCAAAATGCGGGACTAGCGGCTAATGAGCAGTTCTTC	CASSQNAGLAANEQFF
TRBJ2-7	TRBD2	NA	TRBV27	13	TGTGCCAGCAGTTTGGGGACTAGCTACGAGCAGTACTTC	CASSLGTSYEQYF
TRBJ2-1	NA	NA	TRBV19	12	TGTGCCAGTAGTATAGAGAACAGTGAGCAGTTCTTC	CASSIENSEQFF
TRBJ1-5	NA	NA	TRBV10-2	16	TGCGCCAGCAGAGCAGGGAAACAGGGAAGCAATCAGCCCCAGCATTTT	CASRAGKQGSNQPQHF
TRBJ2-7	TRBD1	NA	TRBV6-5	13	TGTGCCAGCAGGACAGGGAGTAGGTACGAGCAGTACTTC	CASRTGSRYEQYF
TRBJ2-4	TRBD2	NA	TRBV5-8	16	TGTGCCAGCAGCTTGTCCGAGCGGGGGGCCAAAAACATTCAGTACTTC	CASSLSERGAKNIQYF
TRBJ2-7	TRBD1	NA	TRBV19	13	TGTGCCACCAGGACAGGGCGGGTTAACGAGCAGTACTTC	CATRTGRVNEQYF
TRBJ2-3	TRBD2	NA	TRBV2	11	TGTGCCAGCTCTAGCGGTTATACGCAGTATTTT	CASSSGYTQYF
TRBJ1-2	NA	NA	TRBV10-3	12	TGTGCCACCCAGGTCGGTTCGGTTGGCTACACCTTC	CATQVGSVGYTF
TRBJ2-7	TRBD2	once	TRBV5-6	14	TGTGCCAGCAGCTCCGTAGGACTAGTGTGGGAGCAGTACTTC	CASSSVGLVWEQYF
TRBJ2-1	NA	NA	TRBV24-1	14	TGTGCCACCAGTGATTCCTTTAGGCGGAATGAGCAGTTCTTC	CATSDSFRRNEQFF
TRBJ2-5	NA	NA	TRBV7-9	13	TGTGCCAGCAGCTTATATGGTGAGGAGACCCAGTACTTC	CASSLYGEETQYF
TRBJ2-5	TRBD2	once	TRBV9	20	TGTGCCAGCAGCGTAGCTCAGAGTTCTGTATGGGGAGGGGATCGAGAGACCCAGTACTTC	CASSVAQSSVWGGDRETQYF
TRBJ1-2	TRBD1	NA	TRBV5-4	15	TGTGCCAGCAGCTTGTCCGGGACAGGGAGGACAGGATACACCTTC	CASSLSGTGRTGYTF
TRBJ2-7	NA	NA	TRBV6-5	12	TGTGCCAGCAAGGCAGGAACCTACGAGCAGTACTTC	CASKAGTYEQYF